The 15 T cell receptor beta chains below all came from one sample that was sequenced in a study of human T cells and chemical hapten exposure. MiXCR was run by TCRdb on the RACE reads, yielding one entry per CDR3 protein. Altogether some 70,000 distinct CDR3 sequences are present, around 10% being singletons, with the ten largest covering around 6.8%. Time point noted: patch test 2, 6 weeks after DPC sensitization. Treatment denoted: therapeutic diphenylcyclopropenone sensitization with weekly scalp DPC. Specimen: whole blood, collected in connection with sensitization to the hapten diphenylcyclopropenone (DPC). Receptors were obtained from a woman aged 45-59 years with alopecia areata. Some clones in this sample may be carry-over from other donors' samples.

This clonotype was observed at least ten times. The chain joins TRBV6-6 to TRBJ1-2; D not certain. From germline, CDR1 is MNHNY and CDR2 SVGAGI (reference sequence). Deletions cut 5 bases from V and 3 bases from J, with 19 bases between. The CDR3 extends over 16 amino acids. The CDR3 loop reads CASSRPEAGAYYGYTF. As DNA, the CDR3 is TGTGCCAGCAGTCGACCCGAAGCGGGCGCTTACTATGGCTACACCTTC.

This clonotype has a handful of counts. The chain links TRBV5-1 to TRBJ2-7; a weak D match, TRBD2 (5 bases). CDR3 size: 14 residues. The V end lost 4 bases, the J end lost 1 base, and 12 bases lay between the germline ends. CDR1 is SGHRS and CDR2 is YFSETQ in the germline V gene. CDR3 DNA: TGCGCCAGCAGCACGCGGACGGGGTCCTACGAGCAGTACTTC. It encodes CASSTRTGSYEQYF.

This chain connects TRBV20-1 to TRBJ2-3; a weak D match, TRBD2 (5 bases). The CDR3 sequence is 10 residues long. The ends were cut back, 3 bases at V and 10 bases at J, with 8 bases in the middle. CDR1 and CDR2 (germline): DFQATT, SNEGSKA (reference sequence). The CDR3: CSASDGAQYF. CDR3 nucleotides: TGCAGTGCTAGCGACGGGGCGCAGTATTTT.

The chain carries TRBV9 and TRBJ2-3; D is ambiguous. The germline V and J ends were trimmed by 0 bases and 3 bases, with 5 bases remaining between them. CDR3 size: 13 residues. Germline CDR1 is SGDLS and CDR2 is YYNGEE. CDR3 coding DNA: TGTGCCAGCAGCGTAGGCCTGACAGATACGCAGTATTTT. It codes for CASSVGLTDTQYF.

This chain joins TRBV28 and TRBJ2-3; D is unresolved. CDR3 length equals 12 residues. The V gene's germline CDR1 is MDHEN and CDR2 SYDVKM. Written as DNA, the CDR3 is TGTCTCGTCGGAACTAACACAGATACGCAGTATTTT. Protein: CLVGTNTDTQYF.

The sample holds many counts of this clonotype. This sequence joins TRBV5-1 and TRBJ2-5; D is undetermined. The CDR3 sequence is 16 residues long. Per the germline V gene, CDR1 is SGHRS and CDR2 is YFSETQ. V was shortened by 4 bases and J by 1 base, with 17 bases between the two germline ends. CDR3 region: CASSRTGPTSQETQYF. The CDR3 nucleotides are TGCGCCAGCAGCCGAACCGGCCCCACAAGCCAAGAGACCCAGTACTTC.

This clonotype was picked up one time. The chain combines TRBV28 with TRBJ2-1; D is ambiguous. V was trimmed by 3 bases and J by 7 bases, leaving 16 bases between them. The CDR3 contains 15 residues. The V gene's germline CDR1 is MDHEN and CDR2 SYDVKM. The DNA for the CDR3 is TGTGCCAGCAGTTTTACGCATCTTAGTCGGAATGAGCAGTTCTTC. Protein product: CASSFTHLSRNEQFF.

This clonotype was counted a few times. CDR3 nucleotide sequence: TGCAGTGCTAGAGATCCAGCAGGGGGAAACACTGAAGCTTTCTTT. Protein product: CSARDPAGGNTEAFF. The gene calls are TRBV20-1 and TRBJ1-1; 7 bases align to TRBD1. The CDR3 has 15 residues. From germline, CDR1 is DFQATT and CDR2 SNEGSKA (reference sequence). J was trimmed by 2 bases and V by 0 bases; bases with no gene match: 6.

The table lists this clonotype with many counts. This chain uses TRBV5-1 with TRBJ1-1, with 7 bases matching TRBD1. This CDR3 spans 14 amino acids. The germline V gene encodes CDR1 SGHRS and CDR2 YFSETQ. V lost 2 bases and J lost 8; bases outside the gene matches: 9. The CDR3 protein is CASSLPGGWTEAFF. The DNA of the CDR3 is TGCGCCAGCAGCTTACCAGGGGGATGGACCGAAGCTTTCTTT. Variable domain in full (rest from reference TRBV5-1 and TRBJ1-1): KAGVTQTPRYLIKTRGQQVTLSCSPISGHRSVSWYQQTPGQGLQFLFEYFSETQRNKGNFPGRFSGRQFSNSRSEMNVSTLELGDSALYLCASSLPGGWTEAFFGQGTRLTVV.

V is TRBV12-3 or TRBV12-4 and J is TRBJ1-5, with D possibly TRBD1 on 5 matching bases. The CDR3 consists of 13 residues. V was trimmed by 3 bases and J by 5 bases, leaving 8 bases between them. The CDR3 reads CASSFREDQPQHF. The CDR3 nucleotides are TGTGCCAGCAGTTTCAGGGAAGATCAGCCCCAGCATTTT.

This clonotype was observed a handful of times. The chain employs TRBV27 and TRBJ1-5; TRBD1 might be the D (5 bases). The CDR3 covers 16 residues. Trimming took off 8 bases at V and 1 base at J, with 18 bases between the two ends. Germline V gene data show CDR1 as MNHEY and CDR2 as SMNVEV (reference sequence). As DNA, the CDR3 is TGTGCCAGCGCCACCTCCGGGGGGTTGAGCAATCAGCCCCAGCATTTT. It translates to CASATSGGLSNQPQHF.

This clonotype was recorded many times. J is TRBJ1-6 and V is TRBV12-3 or TRBV12-4; tentative D call: TRBD1 (6 bases). The CDR3 sequence is 14 residues long. The V end lost 5 bases, the J end lost 10 bases, and 15 bases lay between the germline ends. The CDR3 reads CASSQGGRGSPLHF. CDR3 nucleotide sequence: TGTGCCAGCAGTCAAGGGGGTCGGGGCTCACCCCTCCACTTT.

In its sample, this clonotype was seen many times. The V call is TRBV30, the J call TRBJ2-5; perhaps TRBD2 as D (6 bases). The CDR3 runs to 12 residues. V lost 5 bases and J 5 bases, leaving 12 bases between the germline ends. Per the germline V gene, CDR1 is GTSNPN and CDR2 is SVGIG (reference sequence). The CDR3 region has the DNA TGTGCCTGGGGAGGGAGCCAGGAGACCCAGTACTTC. Its translation: CAWGGSQETQYF.

This clonotype has at least ten counts. This chain uses TRBV9 with TRBJ1-6, with D perhaps matching TRBD1 (5 bases). The V gene lost 4 bases and the J gene lost 7 bases, with 15 bases spanning the gap. This CDR3 contains 15 residues. CDR1 SGDLS and CDR2 YYNGEE come from the germline V gene. The CDR3 sequence: CASSPVGWGNSPLHF. CDR3 nucleotide sequence: TGTGCCAGCAGCCCCGTTGGTTGGGGGAATTCACCCCTCCACTTT.

This clonotype appeared many times. The chain combines TRBV7-6 with TRBJ1-4; 11 positions agree with TRBD1. The CDR3 is made up of 16 amino acids. V dropped 2 bases and J dropped 7; count of bases not matched to a gene: 6. CDR1 SGHVS and CDR2 FNYEAQ come from the germline V gene. CDR3 DNA sequence: TGTGCCAGCAGCTTAAAGGGGACAGGGGGAAGTGAAAAACTGTTTTTT. It encodes CASSLKGTGGSEKLFF.